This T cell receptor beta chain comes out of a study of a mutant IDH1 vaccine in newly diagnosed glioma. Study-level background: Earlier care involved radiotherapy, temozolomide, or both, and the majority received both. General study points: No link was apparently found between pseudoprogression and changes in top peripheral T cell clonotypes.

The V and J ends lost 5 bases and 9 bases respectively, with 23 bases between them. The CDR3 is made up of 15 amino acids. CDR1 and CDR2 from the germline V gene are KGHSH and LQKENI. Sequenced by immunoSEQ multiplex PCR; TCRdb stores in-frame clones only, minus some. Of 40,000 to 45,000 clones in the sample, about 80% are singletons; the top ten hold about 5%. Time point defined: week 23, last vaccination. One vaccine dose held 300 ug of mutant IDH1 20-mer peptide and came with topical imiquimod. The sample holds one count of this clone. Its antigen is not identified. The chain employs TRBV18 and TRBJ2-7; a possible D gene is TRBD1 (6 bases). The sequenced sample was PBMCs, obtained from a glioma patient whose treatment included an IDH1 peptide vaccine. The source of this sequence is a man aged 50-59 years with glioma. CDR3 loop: CASSSGTAGDLVQYF. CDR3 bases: TGTGCCAGCTCATCGGGGACGGCAGGGGATTTGGTGCAGTACTTC. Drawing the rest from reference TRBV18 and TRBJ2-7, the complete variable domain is NAGVMQNPRHLVRRRGQEARLRCSPMKGHSHVYWYRQLPEEGLKFMVYLQKENIIDESGMPKERFSAEFPKEGPSILRIQQVVRGDSAAYFCASSSGTAGDLVQYFGPGTRLTVT.